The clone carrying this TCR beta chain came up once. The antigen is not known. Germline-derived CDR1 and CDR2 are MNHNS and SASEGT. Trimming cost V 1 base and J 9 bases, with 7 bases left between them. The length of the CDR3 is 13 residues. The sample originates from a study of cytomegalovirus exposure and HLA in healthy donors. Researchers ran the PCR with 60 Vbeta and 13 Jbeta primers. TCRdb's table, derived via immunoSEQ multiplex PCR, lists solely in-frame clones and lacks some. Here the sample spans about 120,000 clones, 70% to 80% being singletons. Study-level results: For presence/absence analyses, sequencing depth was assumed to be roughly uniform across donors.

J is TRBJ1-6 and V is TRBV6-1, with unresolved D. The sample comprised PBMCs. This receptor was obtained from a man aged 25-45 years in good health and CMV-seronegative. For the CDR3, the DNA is TGTGCCAGCAGTGAAGGGGGAGGTTCACCCCTCCACTTT. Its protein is CASSEGGGSPLHF.